The T cell receptor (beta chain) described here comes from a study of radiation and T cells in renal cell carcinoma. Sequencing was performed with immunoSEQ multiplex PCR; in TCRdb, only in-frame clones are kept and a portion is missing. The sample has 50,000 to 65,000 clones, 70% to 80% seen once. To note about this clone: Its matching antigen is unknown.

Overall study results and limits: In blood, top tumor clones expanded by 2 weeks, shrinking by 4.

This CDR3 spans 14 amino acids. V gave up 5 bases and J gave up 1 base, with 11 bases separating them. The germline gives CDR1 SEHNR, CDR2 FQNEAQ (reference sequence). The time point: blood 4 weeks post-SBRT, at nephrectomy. Treatment denoted: 15 Gy SBRT to primary tumor, nephrectomy 4 weeks later. Nephrectomy followed 15 Gy stereotactic body radiation by 4 weeks. Blood was sampled at baseline, 2 weeks and 4 weeks after SBRT. Clear cell pathology was present in this patient's renal cell carcinoma. The sequenced sample was blood, obtained from a patient whose treatment included radiotherapy and nephrectomy. The chain recombines TRBV7-9 with TRBJ1-1, with D uncertain. The receptor comes from a man in his 60s with renal cell carcinoma. The CDR3 coding sequence is TGTGCCAGCAGCCCATCTAGGGAGAACACTGAAGCTTTCTTT. Protein: CASSPSRENTEAFF.